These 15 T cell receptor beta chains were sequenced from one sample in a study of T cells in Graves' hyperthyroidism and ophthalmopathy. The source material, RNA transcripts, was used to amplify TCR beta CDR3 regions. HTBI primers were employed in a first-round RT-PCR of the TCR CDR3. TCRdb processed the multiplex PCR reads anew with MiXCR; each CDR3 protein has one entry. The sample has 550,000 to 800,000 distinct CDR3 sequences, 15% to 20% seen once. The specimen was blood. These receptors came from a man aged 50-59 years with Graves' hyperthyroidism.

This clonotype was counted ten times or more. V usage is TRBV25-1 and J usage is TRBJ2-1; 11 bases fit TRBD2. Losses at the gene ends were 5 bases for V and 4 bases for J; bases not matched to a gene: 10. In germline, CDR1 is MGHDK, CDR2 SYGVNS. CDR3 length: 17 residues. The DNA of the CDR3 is TGTGCCAGCAGTCCTCCGACTAGCGGGAACCTTTACAATGAGCAGTTCTTC. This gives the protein CASSPPTSGNLYNEQFF.

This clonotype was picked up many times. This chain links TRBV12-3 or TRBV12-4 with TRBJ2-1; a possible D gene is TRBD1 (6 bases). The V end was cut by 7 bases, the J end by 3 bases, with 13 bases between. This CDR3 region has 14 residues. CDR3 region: CASNLEGGYNEQFF. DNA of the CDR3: TGTGCCAGCAATCTGGAAGGGGGCTACAATGAGCAGTTCTTC.

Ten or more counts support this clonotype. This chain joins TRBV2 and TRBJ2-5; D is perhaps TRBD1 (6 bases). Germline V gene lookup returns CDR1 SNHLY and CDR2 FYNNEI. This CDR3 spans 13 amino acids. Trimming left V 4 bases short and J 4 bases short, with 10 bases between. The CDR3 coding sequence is TGTGCCAGCAGTGTCGGACAGCTAGAGACCCAGTACTTC. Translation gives CASSVGQLETQYF.

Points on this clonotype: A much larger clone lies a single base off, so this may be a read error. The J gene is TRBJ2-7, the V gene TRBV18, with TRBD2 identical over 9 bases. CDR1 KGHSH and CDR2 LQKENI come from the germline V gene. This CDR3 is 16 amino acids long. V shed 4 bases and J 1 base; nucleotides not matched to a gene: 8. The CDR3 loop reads CASSLCSGSLSYEQYF. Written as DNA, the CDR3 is TGTGCCAGCTCACTGTGTAGCGGGAGCCTTTCCTACGAGCAGTACTTC.

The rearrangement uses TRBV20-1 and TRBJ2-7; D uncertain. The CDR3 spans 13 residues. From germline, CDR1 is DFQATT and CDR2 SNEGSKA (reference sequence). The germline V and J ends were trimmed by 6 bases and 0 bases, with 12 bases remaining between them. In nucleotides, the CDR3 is TGCAGTGCCCAAAGCCTAGTCTCCTACGAGCAGTACTTC. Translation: CSAQSLVSYEQYF.

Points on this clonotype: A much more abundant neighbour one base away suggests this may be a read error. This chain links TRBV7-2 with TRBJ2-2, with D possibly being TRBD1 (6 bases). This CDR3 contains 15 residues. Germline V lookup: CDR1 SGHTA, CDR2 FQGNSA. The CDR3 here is CSSRSQGANTGELFF. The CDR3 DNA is TGTTCCAGCAGGTCACAGGGCGCGAACACCGGGGAGCTGTTTTTT.

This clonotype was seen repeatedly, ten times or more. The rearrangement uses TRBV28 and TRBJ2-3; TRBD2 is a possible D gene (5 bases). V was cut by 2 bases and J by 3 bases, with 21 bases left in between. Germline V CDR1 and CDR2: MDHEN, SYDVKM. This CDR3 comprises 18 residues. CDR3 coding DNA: TGTGCCAGCAGTTTACCCTTCATGGCTAGCACTATGACAGATACGCAGTATTTT. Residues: CASSLPFMASTMTDTQYF.

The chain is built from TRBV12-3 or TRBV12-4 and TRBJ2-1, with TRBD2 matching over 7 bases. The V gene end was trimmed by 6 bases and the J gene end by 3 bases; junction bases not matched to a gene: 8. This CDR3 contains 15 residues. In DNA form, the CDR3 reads TGTGCCAGCAGCTCTTCTAGCGGCTTCTACAATGAGCAGTTCTTC. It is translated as CASSSSSGFYNEQFF.

CDR3 nucleotide sequence: TGTGCCAGTAGTACCAACTCGGACAGGGGGCTCTATGGCTACACCTTC. Translated, it gives CASSTNSDRGLYGYTF. The chain uses TRBV19 and TRBJ1-2, with TRBD1 matching 11 bases. The CDR3 is 16 residues long. Germline lookup yields CDR1 LNHDA and CDR2 SQIVND (reference sequence). The V gene end was trimmed by 4 bases and the J gene end by 4 bases; junction bases not matched to a gene: 8.

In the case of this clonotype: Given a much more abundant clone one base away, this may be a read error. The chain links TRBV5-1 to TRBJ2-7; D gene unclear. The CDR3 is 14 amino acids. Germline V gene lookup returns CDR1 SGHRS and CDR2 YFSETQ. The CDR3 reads CTSSFSAGSYEQYF. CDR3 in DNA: TGCACCAGCAGCTTCAGCGCCGGTTCCTACGAGCAGTACTTC.

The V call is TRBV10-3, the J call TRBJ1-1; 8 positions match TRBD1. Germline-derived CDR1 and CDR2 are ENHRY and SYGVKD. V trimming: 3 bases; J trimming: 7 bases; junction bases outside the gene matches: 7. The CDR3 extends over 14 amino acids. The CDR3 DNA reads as TGTGCCATCAGTGAAGGACAGGGTAAAGGTGAAGCTTTCTTT. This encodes CAISEGQGKGEAFF.

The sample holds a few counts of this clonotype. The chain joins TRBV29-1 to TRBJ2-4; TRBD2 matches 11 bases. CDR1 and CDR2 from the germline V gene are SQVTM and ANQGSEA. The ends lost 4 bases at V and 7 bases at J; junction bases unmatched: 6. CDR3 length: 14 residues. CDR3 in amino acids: CSVAPSGRLNIQYF. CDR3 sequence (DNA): TGCAGCGTTGCCCCTAGCGGGAGGTTGAACATTCAGTACTTC.

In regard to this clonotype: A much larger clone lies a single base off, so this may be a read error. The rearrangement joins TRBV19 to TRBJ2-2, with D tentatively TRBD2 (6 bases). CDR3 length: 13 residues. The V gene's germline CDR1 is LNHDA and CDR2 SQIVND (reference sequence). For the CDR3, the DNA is TGTGCCAGTAGTCTCGGGAGCCACGGGGAGCTGTCTTTT. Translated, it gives CASSLGSHGELSF.

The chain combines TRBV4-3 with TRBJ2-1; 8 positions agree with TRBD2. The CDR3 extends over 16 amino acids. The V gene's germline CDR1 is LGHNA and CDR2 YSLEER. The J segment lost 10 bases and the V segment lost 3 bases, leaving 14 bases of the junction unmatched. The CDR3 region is CASSQSSGITIVEQFF. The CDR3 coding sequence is TGCGCCAGCAGCCAGAGTAGCGGGATAACTATCGTAGAGCAGTTCTTC.

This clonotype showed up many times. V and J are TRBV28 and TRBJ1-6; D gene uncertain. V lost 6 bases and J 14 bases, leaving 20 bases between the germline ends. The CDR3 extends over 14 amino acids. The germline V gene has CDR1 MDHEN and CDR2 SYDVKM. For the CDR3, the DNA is TGTGCCAGCAGACTCGGAGCACCTCCCTCAACCCTCCACTTT. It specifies CASRLGAPPSTLHF.